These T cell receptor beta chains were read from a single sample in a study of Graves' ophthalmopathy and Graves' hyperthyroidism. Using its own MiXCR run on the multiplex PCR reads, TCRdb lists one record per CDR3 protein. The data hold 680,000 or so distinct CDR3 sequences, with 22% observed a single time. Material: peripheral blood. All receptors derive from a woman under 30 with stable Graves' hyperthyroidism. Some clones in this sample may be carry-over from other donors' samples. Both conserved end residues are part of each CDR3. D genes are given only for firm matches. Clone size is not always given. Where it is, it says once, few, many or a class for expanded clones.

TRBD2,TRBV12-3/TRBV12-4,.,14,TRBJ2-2,CASGRGGNTGELFF,TGTGCCAGCGGGCGGGGGGGCAACACCGGGGAGCTGTTTTTT
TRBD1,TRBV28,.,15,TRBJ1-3,CASSYYRGSGNTIYF,TGTGCCAGCAGTTATTACAGGGGCTCTGGAAACACCATATATTTT
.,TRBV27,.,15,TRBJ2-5,CASSSPLTGLRTQYF,TGTGCCAGCAGTTCCCCCTTGACGGGGCTGCGGACCCAGTACTTC
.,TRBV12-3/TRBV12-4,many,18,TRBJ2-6,CASSLQWTVPSGANVLTF,TGTGCCAGCAGTTTACAATGGACAGTGCCCTCTGGGGCCAACGTCCTGACTTTC
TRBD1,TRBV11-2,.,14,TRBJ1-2,CASSPAGGLNGYTF,TGTGCCAGCAGCCCAGCAGGGGGCTTAAATGGCTACACCTTC
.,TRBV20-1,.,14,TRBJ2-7,CSARVALRRHEQYF,TGCAGTGCTAGAGTAGCCTTAAGGAGGCACGAGCAGTACTTC
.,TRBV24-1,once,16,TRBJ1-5,CATSDFAGQSNQPQHF,TGTGCCACCAGTGATTTCGCGGGACAAAGCAATCAGCCCCAGCATTTT
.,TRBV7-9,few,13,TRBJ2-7,CASSLAEGYEQYF,TGTGCCAGCAGCTTAGCTGAGGGCTACGAGCAGTACTTC
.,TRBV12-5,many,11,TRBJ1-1,CASGFSSEAFF,TGTGCTAGTGGTTTTTCATCTGAAGCTTTCTTT
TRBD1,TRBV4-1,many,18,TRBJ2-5,CASSQDYRDRGRRETQYF,TGCGCCAGCAGCCAGGATTATAGGGACAGGGGGCGGCGGGAGACCCAGTACTTC
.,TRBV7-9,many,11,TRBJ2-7,CASTSTYEQYF,TGTGCCAGCACCAGTACCTACGAGCAGTACTTC
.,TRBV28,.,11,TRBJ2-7,CASTIEREQYF,TGTGCCAGCACCATCGAAAGGGAGCAGTACTTC
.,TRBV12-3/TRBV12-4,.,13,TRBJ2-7,CASTPPGTYEQYF,TGTGCCAGCACTCCTCCAGGAACCTACGAGCAGTACTTC
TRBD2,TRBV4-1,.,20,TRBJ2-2,CASSHGRGFSGRAGIGELFF,TGCGCCAGCAGCCACGGCCGGGGGTTTAGCGGGAGGGCCGGGATCGGGGAGCTGTTTTTT
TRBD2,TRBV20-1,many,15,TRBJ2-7,CSAHVGLAGGHEQYF,TGCAGTGCACATGTGGGACTAGCGGGGGGCCACGAGCAGTACTTC
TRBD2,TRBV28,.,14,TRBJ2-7,CASSAPGREGDQYF,TGTGCCAGCAGTGCCCCCGGCAGGGAGGGCGATCAGTACTTC
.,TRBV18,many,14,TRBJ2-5,CASSPKGPGETQYF,TGTGCCAGCTCACCCAAGGGACCTGGAGAGACCCAGTACTTC
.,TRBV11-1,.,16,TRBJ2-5,CASSLSPSLGQETQYF,TGTGCCAGCAGCTTAAGCCCCAGCTTGGGCCAAGAGACCCAGTACTTC
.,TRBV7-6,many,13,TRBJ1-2,CASSSRDGYGYTF,TGTGCCAGCAGCTCCCGGGACGGTTATGGCTACACCTTC
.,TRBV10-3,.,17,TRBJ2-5,CAISAGRAGGFQETQYF,TGTGCCATCAGTGCGGGGCGAGCAGGAGGTTTCCAAGAGACCCAGTACTTC
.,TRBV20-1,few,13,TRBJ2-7,CSASWQGGYEQYF,TGCAGTGCTAGCTGGCAGGGTGGCTACGAGCAGTACTTC
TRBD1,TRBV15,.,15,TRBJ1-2,CATSREGTVNYGYTF,TGTGCCACCAGCAGAGAAGGGACAGTTAACTATGGCTACACCTTC
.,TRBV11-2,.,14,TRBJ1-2,CASSPGRPAYGYTF,TGTGCCAGCAGCCCCGGGAGGCCAGCCTATGGCTACACCTTC
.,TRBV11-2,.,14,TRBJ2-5,CASSIRAQGETQYF,TGTGCCAGCAGCATTCGGGCCCAGGGAGAGACCCAGTACTTC
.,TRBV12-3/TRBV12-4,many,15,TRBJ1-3,CASSLSRGSGNTIYF,TGTGCCAGCAGTTTATCTAGGGGCTCTGGAAACACCATATATTTT
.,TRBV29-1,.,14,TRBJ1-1,CSVELGVGNTEAFF,TGCAGCGTTGAATTAGGTGTGGGGAACACTGAAGCTTTCTTT
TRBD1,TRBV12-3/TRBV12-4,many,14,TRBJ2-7,CASSFGQGSYEQYF,TGTGCCAGCAGTTTTGGACAGGGGTCTTACGAGCAGTACTTC
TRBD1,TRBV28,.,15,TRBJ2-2,CASRVTGPNTGELFF,TGTGCCAGCAGAGTGACAGGGCCGAACACCGGGGAGCTGTTTTTT
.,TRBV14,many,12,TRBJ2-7,CASSQSPYEQYF,TGTGCCAGCAGCCAATCCCCCTACGAGCAGTACTTC
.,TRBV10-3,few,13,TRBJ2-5,CAISDDRQETQYF,TGTGCCATCAGTGACGACAGACAAGAGACCCAGTACTTC
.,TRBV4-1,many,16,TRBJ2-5,CASSQGSEGTWETQYF,TGCGCCAGCAGCCAAGGATCGGAGGGGACTTGGGAGACCCAGTACTTC
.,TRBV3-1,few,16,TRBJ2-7,CASSPTRGRLGDEQYF,TGTGCCAGCAGCCCGACAAGGGGCCGGCTCGGGGACGAGCAGTACTTC
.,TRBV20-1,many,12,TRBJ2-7,CSASRGSYEQYF,TGCAGTGCTAGTAGAGGCTCCTACGAGCAGTACTTC
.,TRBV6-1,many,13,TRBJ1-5,CASSEGVYQPQHF,TGTGCCAGCAGTGAAGGAGTCTATCAGCCCCAGCATTTT
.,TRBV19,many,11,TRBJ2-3,CASSNTDTQYF,TGTGCCAGTAGCAACACAGATACGCAGTATTTT
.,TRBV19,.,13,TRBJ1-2,CASRPSEFYGYTF,TGTGCCAGTAGACCATCAGAATTCTATGGCTACACCTTC
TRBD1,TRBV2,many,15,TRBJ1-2,CASSEVRTGENGYTF,TGTGCCAGCAGTGAAGTTCGGACAGGGGAAAATGGCTACACCTTC
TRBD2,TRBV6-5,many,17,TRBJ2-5,CASKPTPSGSWQETQYF,TGTGCCAGCAAGCCCACTCCTAGCGGGAGTTGGCAAGAGACCCAGTACTTC
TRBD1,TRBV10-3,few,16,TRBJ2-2,CAISRSGTGGGGELFF,TGTGCCATCAGTCGATCCGGGACAGGGGGCGGCGGGGAGCTGTTTTTT
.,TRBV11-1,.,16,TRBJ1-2,CASSLDVSGLGIGYTF,TGTGCCAGCAGCTTAGATGTGTCGGGACTCGGCATCGGCTACACCTTC
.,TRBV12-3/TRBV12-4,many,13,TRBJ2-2,CASIRRNTGELFF,TGTGCCAGCATTAGAAGGAACACCGGGGAGCTGTTTTTT
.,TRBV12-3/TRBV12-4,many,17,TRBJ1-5,CASSFSGSYRTTQPQHF,TGTGCCAGCAGTTTTTCGGGGTCATACCGCACCACCCAGCCCCAGCATTTT
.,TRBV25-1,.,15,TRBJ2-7,CASSEWRGLGSEQYF,TGTGCCAGCAGTGAATGGAGGGGGCTAGGTAGCGAGCAGTACTTC
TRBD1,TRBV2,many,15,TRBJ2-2,CASRGQGEVTGELFF,TGTGCCAGCAGAGGACAGGGGGAGGTCACCGGGGAGCTGTTTTTT
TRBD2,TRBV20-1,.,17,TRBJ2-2,CSAISLAGGKDTGELFF,TGCAGTGCTATATCGCTAGCGGGGGGCAAAGACACCGGGGAGCTGTTTTTT
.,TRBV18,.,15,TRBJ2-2,CASSQRTPDTGELFF,TGTGCCAGCTCACAACGGACCCCCGACACCGGGGAGCTGTTTTTT
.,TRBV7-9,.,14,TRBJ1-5,CASSLAGREQPQHF,TGTGCCAGCAGCTTAGCGGGCAGGGAACAGCCCCAGCATTTT
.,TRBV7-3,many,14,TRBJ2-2,CASSFIRNTGELFF,TGTGCCAGCAGCTTCATCCGGAACACCGGGGAGCTGTTTTTT
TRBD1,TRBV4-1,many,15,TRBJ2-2,CASSRGQGGAGELFF,TGCGCCAGCAGCCGCGGACAGGGGGGTGCCGGGGAGCTGTTTTTT